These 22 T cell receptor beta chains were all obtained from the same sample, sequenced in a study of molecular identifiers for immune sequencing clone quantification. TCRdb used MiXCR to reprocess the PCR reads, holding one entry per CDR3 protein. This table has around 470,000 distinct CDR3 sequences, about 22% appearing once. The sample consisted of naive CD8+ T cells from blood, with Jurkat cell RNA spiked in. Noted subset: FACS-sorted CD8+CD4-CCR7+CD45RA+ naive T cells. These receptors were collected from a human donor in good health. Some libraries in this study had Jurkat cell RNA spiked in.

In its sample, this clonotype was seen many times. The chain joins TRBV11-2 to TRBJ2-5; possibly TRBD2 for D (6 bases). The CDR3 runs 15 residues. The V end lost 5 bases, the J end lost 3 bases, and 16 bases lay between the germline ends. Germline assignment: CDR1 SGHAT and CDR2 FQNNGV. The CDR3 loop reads CASSPLLTGEETQYF. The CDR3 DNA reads TGTGCCAGCAGCCCTCTTCTTACGGGGGAAGAGACCCAGTACTTC. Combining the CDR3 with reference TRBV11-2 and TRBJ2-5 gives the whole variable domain EAGVAQSPRYKIIEKRQSVAFWCNPISGHATLYWYQQILGQGPKLLIQFQNNGVVDDSQLPKDRFSAERLKGVDSTLKIQPAKLEDSAVYLCASSPLLTGEETQYFGPGTRLLVL.

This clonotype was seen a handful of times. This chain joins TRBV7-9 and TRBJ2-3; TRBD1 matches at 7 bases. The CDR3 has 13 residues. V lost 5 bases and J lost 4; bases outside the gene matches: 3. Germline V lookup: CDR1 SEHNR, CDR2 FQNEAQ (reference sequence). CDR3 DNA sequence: TGTGCCAGCAGCCGAGGACAGGCAGATACGCAGTATTTT. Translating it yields CASSRGQADTQYF.

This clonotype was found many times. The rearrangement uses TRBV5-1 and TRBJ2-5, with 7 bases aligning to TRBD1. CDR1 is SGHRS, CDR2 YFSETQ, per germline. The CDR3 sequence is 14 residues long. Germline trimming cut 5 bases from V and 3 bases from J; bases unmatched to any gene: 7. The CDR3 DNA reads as TGCGCCAGCAGTTATGGACAGGCAGAAGAGACCCAGTACTTC. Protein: CASSYGQAEETQYF. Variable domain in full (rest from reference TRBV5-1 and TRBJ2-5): KAGVTQTPRYLIKTRGQQVTLSCSPISGHRSVSWYQQTPGQGLQFLFEYFSETQRNKGNFPGRFSGRQFSNSRSEMNVSTLELGDSALYLCASSYGQAEETQYFGPGTRLLVL.

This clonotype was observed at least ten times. The DNA of the CDR3 is TGTGCCAGCAGGGCGGGGTACCCTGATCAAGAGACCCAGTACTTC. It specifies CASRAGYPDQETQYF. The chain is built from TRBV6-6 and TRBJ2-5, with D possibly matching TRBD2 (6 bases). Germline V gene sequence: CDR1 MNHNY, CDR2 SVGAGI (reference sequence). CDR3 size: 15 residues. Trimming shortened V by 6 bases and J by 2 bases, and 16 bases separated the two germline ends.

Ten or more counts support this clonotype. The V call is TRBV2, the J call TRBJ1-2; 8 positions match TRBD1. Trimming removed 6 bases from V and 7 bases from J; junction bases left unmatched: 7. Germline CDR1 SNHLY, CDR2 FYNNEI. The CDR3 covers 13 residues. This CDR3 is CASRLGQGFGYTF. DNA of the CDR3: TGTGCCAGCAGACTAGGACAGGGCTTTGGCTACACCTTC.

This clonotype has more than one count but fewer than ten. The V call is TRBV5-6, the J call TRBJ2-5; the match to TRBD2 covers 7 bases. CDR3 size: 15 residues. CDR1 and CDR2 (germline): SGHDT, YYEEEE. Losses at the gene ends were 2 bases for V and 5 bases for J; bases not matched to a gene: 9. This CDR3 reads CASSFAPSGSETQYF. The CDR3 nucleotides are TGTGCCAGCAGCTTTGCTCCTAGCGGTAGCGAGACCCAGTACTTC.

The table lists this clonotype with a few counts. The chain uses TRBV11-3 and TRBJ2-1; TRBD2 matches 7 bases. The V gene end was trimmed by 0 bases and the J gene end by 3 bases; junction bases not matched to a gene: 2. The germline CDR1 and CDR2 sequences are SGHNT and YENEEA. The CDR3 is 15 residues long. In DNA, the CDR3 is TGTGCCAGCAGCTTAGAACCGGGGGGCTACAATGAGCAGTTCTTC. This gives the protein CASSLEPGGYNEQFF.

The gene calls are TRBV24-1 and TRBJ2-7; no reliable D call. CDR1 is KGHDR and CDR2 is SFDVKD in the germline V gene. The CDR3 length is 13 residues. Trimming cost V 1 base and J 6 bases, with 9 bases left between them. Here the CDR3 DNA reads TGTGCCACCAGTGATTTATTCGGGTTCGAGCAGTACTTC. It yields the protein CATSDLFGFEQYF.

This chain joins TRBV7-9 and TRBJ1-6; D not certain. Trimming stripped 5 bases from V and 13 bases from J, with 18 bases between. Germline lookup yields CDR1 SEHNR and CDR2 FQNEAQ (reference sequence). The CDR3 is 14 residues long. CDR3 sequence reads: CASSETRSDFPLHF. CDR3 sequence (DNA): TGTGCCAGCAGCGAGACAAGGTCCGATTTTCCCCTCCACTTT.

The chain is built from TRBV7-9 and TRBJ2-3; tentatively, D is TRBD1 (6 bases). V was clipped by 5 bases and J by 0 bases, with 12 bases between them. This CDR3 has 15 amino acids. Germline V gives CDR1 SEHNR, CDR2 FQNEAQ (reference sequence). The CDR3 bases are TGTGCCAGCAGCCCGTGGACAGCTAGCACAGATACGCAGTATTTT. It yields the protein CASSPWTASTDTQYF.

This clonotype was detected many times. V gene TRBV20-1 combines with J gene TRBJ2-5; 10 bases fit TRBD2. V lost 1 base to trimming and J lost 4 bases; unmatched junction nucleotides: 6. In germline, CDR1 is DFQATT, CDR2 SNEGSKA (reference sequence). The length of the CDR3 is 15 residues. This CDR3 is CSARGTSGERETQYF. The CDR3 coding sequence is TGCAGTGCTAGAGGGACTAGCGGAGAGCGAGAGACCCAGTACTTC.

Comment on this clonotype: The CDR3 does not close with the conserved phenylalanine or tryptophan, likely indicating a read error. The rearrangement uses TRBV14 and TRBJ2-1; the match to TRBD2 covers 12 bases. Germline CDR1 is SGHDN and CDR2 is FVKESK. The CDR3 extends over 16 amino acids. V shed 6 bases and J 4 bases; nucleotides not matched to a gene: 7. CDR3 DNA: TGTGCCAGCAGTCCCCCGGGACTAGCGGGTTACAATGAGCAGTTCCTC. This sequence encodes CASSPPGLAGYNEQFL.

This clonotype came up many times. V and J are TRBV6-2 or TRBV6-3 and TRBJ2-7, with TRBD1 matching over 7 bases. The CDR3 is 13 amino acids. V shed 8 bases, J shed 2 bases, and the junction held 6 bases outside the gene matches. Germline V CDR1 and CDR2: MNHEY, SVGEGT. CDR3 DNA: TGTGCCAGCGAGCATGACAGGGCCTACGAGCAGTACTTC. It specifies CASEHDRAYEQYF.

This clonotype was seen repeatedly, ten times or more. The CDR3 DNA follows: TGTGCCAGCAGTGAAGCCCGAGGATACGAGCAGTACTTC. The encoded protein is CASSEARGYEQYF. The rearrangement links TRBV6-1 to TRBJ2-7; D is unclear. The V and J ends lost 0 bases and 4 bases respectively, with 7 bases between them. This CDR3 is 13 amino acids long. The germline V gene has CDR1 MNHNS and CDR2 SASEGT.

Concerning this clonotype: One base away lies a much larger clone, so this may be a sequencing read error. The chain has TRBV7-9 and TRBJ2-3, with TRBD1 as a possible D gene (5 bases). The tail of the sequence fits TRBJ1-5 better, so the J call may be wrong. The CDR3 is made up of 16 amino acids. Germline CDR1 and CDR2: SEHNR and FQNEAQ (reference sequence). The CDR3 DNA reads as TGTGCCAGCAGCTTTGGGCTAGCGGACATCACAGATACGCAGCATTTT. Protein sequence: CASSFGLADITDTQHF.

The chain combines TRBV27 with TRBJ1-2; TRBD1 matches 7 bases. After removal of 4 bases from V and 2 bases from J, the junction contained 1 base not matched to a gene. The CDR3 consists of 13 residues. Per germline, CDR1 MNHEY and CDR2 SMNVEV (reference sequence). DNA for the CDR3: TGTGCCAGCAGTTGGACAGGAAACTATGGCTACACCTTC. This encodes CASSWTGNYGYTF.

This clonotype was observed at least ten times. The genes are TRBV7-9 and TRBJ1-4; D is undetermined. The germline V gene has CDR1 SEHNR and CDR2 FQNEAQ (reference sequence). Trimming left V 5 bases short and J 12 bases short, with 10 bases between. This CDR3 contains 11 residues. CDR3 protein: CASSLGVELFF. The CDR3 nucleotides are TGTGCCAGCAGCCTGGGTGTTGAACTGTTTTTT.

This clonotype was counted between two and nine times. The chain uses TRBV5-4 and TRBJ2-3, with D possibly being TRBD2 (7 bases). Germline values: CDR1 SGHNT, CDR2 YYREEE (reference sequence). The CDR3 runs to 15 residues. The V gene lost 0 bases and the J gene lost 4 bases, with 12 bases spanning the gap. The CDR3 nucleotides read TGTGCCAGCAGCTTGGTTGGGGGGGCAGCAGATACGCAGTATTTT. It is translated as CASSLVGGAADTQYF.

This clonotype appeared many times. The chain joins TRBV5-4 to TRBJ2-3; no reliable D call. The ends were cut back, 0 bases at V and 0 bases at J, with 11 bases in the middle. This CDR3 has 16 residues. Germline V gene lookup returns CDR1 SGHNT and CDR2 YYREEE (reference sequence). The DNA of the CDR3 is TGTGCCAGCAGCTTGGGAGCGCTAACAAGCACAGATACGCAGTATTTT. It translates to CASSLGALTSTDTQYF.

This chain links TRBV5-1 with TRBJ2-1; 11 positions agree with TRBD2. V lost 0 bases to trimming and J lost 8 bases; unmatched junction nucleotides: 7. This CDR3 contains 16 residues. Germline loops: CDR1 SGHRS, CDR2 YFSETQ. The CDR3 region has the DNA TGCGCCAGCAGCTTGGCGGGACTAGCGGCCGGGGATGAGCAGTTCTTC. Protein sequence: CASSLAGLAAGDEQFF.

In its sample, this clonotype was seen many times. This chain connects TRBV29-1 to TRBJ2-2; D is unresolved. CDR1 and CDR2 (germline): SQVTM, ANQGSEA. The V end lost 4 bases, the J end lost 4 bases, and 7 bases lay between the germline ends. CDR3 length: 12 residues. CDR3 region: CSVVSGTGELFF. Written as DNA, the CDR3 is TGCAGCGTTGTGTCGGGCACCGGGGAGCTGTTTTTT.

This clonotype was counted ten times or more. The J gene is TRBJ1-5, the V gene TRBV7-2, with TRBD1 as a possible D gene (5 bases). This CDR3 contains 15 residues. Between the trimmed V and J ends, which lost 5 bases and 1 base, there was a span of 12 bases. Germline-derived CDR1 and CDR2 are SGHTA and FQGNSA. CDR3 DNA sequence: TGTGCCAGCAGCCGGGGACCACTGAGCAATCAGCCCCAGCATTTT. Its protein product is CASSRGPLSNQPQHF.